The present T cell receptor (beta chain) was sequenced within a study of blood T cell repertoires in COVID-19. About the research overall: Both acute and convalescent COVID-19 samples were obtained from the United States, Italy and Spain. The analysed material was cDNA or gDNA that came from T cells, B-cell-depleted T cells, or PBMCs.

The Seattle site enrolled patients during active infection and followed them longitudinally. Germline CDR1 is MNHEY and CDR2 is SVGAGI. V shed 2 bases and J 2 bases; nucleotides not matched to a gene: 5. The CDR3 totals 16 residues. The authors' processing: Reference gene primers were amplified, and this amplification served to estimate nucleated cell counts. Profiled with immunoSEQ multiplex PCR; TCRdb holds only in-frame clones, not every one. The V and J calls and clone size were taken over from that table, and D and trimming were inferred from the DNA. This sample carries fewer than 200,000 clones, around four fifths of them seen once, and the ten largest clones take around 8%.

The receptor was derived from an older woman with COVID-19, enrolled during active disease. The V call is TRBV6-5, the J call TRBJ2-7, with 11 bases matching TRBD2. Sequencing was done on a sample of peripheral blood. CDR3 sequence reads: CASSYQRTSGPYEQYF. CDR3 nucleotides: TGTGCCAGCAGTTACCAACGGACTAGCGGGCCCTACGAGCAGTACTTC.